The 21 T cell receptor beta chains below were found in one sample sequenced in a study of blood T cell repertoires in COVID-19. Assay: immunoSEQ multiplex PCR; the TCRdb copy retains only in-frame clones and omits some. The table includes around 200,000 clones, around 88% detected once. Sequenced: PBMCs or T cells enriched from blood (not recorded which). The receptor source for this set is a man in his forties or fifties with acute COVID-19.

This chain joins TRBV3-1 (or the pseudogene TRBV3-2) and TRBJ1-5; no definite D call. CDR1 and CDR2 (germline): LGHDT, YNNKEL (reference sequence). V was trimmed by 0 bases and J by 9 bases, leaving 9 bases between them. The CDR3 loop spans 13 amino acids. The chain's CDR3 is CASSQDQVRPQHF. The CDR3 coding sequence is TGTGCCAGCAGCCAAGATCAGGTACGGCCCCAGCATTTT.

The rearrangement joins TRBV30 to TRBJ1-3; 7 nucleotides line up with TRBD1. This CDR3 is built from 15 residues. V trimming: 1 base; J trimming: 0 bases; junction bases outside the gene matches: 3. The germline gives CDR1 GTSNPN, CDR2 SVGIG (reference sequence). Written as DNA, the CDR3 is TGTGCCTGGAGTGAAGGGACAGCCTCTGGAAACACCATATATTTT. Its translation is CAWSEGTASGNTIYF.

CDR3 sequence (DNA): TGTGCCAGCAGCGTGACAGGGACGTACGGCTACACCTTC. Amino acids: CASSVTGTYGYTF. The J gene is TRBJ1-2, the V gene TRBV5-6, with 7 bases lining up with TRBD1. Germline loops: CDR1 SGHDT, CDR2 YYEEEE. This CDR3 comprises 13 residues. V gave up 4 bases and J gave up 8 bases; unmatched junction bases: 8.

The chain carries TRBV19 and TRBJ2-2; 9 bases match TRBD1. Trimming cost V 6 bases and J 6 bases; bases outside gene matches: 2. CDR3 length equals 13 residues. CDR1 is LNHDA, CDR2 SQIVND, per germline (reference sequence). For the CDR3, the DNA is TGTGCCAGTAGGGGACAGGGATCCGGGGAGCTGTTTTTT. Protein: CASRGQGSGELFF.

V and J are TRBV11-2 and TRBJ1-6; weak D call: TRBD1 (5 bases). Germline V gives CDR1 SGHAT, CDR2 FQNNGV. The CDR3 runs to 15 residues. The V gene lost 2 bases and the J gene lost 10 bases, with 15 bases spanning the gap. In nucleotides, the CDR3 is TGTGCCAGCAGCTTAATCACAGGCCGGGGGTCACCCCTCCACTTT. Translation gives CASSLITGRGSPLHF. Based on the CDR3 plus reference TRBV11-2 and TRBJ1-6, the full variable domain is EAGVAQSPRYKIIEKRQSVAFWCNPISGHATLYWYQQILGQGPKLLIQFQNNGVVDDSQLPKDRFSAERLKGVDSTLKIQPAKLEDSAVYLCASSLITGRGSPLHFGNGTRLTVT.

This chain uses TRBV5-1 with TRBJ2-5; D remains unclear. Germline V CDR1 and CDR2: SGHRS, YFSETQ. V dropped 6 bases and J dropped 2 bases, with 14 bases sitting between them. The CDR3 totals 14 residues. The CDR3 protein is CASTIAPPQETQYF. CDR3 DNA: TGCGCCAGCACTATCGCTCCACCTCAAGAGACCCAGTACTTC. Full variable domain (outside the CDR3, taken from reference TRBV5-1 and TRBJ2-5): KAGVTQTPRYLIKTRGQQVTLSCSPISGHRSVSWYQQTPGQGLQFLFEYFSETQRNKGNFPGRFSGRQFSNSRSEMNVSTLELGDSALYLCASTIAPPQETQYFGPGTRLLVL.

The rearrangement joins TRBV29-1 to TRBJ2-3; D is unresolved. This CDR3 has 12 residues. Trimming left V 6 bases short and J 6 bases short, with 13 bases between. Germline V gives CDR1 SQVTM, CDR2 ANQGSEA. In DNA, the CDR3 is TGCAGCGTGGTGACACGCCGGGATACGCAGTATTTT. Its translation: CSVVTRRDTQYF.

The chain uses TRBV29-1 and TRBJ2-7, with 9 bases matching TRBD1. This CDR3 is 15 amino acids long. The V gene's germline CDR1 is SQVTM and CDR2 ANQGSEA. With V trimmed by 5 bases and J by 2 bases, 10 bases remained unmatched. For the CDR3, the DNA is TGCAGCGTTAATCGAGCCGGGACAGGGACCTACGAGCAGTACTTC. This sequence encodes CSVNRAGTGTYEQYF.

The V gene is TRBV11-2, the J gene TRBJ2-3; 9 bases agree with TRBD1. After removal of 6 bases from V and 4 bases from J, the junction contained 5 bases not matched to a gene. Germline CDR1 SGHAT, CDR2 FQNNGV. This CDR3 spans 14 amino acids. CDR3 DNA sequence: TGTGCCAGCAGACCGCACAGGGGGCCAGATACGCAGTATTTT. Translating it yields CASRPHRGPDTQYF.

The V gene is TRBV9, the J gene TRBJ1-2; D is perhaps TRBD1 (6 bases). V was trimmed by 7 bases and J by 0 bases, leaving 13 bases between them. The CDR3 spans 14 residues. CDR1 and CDR2 from the germline V gene are SGDLS and YYNGEE. The CDR3 spells CASGHSGANYGYTF. CDR3 nucleotides: TGTGCCAGCGGACACTCAGGGGCTAACTATGGCTACACCTTC.

Comment on this clone: This sample also contains other DNA sequences that code for the same CDR3. This chain uses TRBV6-5 with TRBJ2-6, with a tentative D call TRBD2 (6 bases). This CDR3 is 13 amino acids long. CDR1 MNHEY and CDR2 SVGAGI come from the germline V gene. The ends were cut back, 6 bases at V and 4 bases at J, with 7 bases in the middle. In DNA form, the CDR3 reads TGTGCCAGCAGGGGAGGCGGGGCCAACGTCCTGACTTTC. As protein: CASRGGGANVLTF.

This clone was seen a single time. The gene calls are TRBV11-2 and TRBJ2-3, with no clear D. The CDR3 is made up of 18 amino acids. The germline gives CDR1 SGHAT, CDR2 FQNNGV. The V gene lost 1 base and the J gene lost 3 bases, with 20 bases spanning the gap. CDR3 nucleotides: TGTGCCAGCAGCTTAGGTCACAGTTATCTGCCATATACAGATACGCAGTATTTT. It yields the protein CASSLGHSYLPYTDTQYF.

V is TRBV7-9 and J is TRBJ2-7; a weak D match, TRBD2 (6 bases). This CDR3 has 13 residues. V dropped 8 bases and J dropped 2 bases, with 13 bases sitting between them. Germline V lookup: CDR1 SEHNR, CDR2 FQNEAQ (reference sequence). CDR3 sequence: CASGGPDPYEQYF. CDR3 nucleotide sequence: TGTGCCAGCGGAGGGCCGGACCCCTACGAGCAGTACTTC.

V is TRBV19 and J is TRBJ2-7, with 11 nucleotides matching TRBD2. The CDR3 totals 15 residues. Looked up from germline, CDR1 is LNHDA and CDR2 is SQIVND (reference sequence). Unmatched junction bases numbered 9, after V lost 4 bases and J lost 7 bases. CDR3 sequence: CASSTGTSGSEEQYF. The CDR3, as DNA: TGTGCCAGTAGTACCGGGACTAGCGGATCTGAGGAGCAGTACTTC.

This clone was seen only once. The chain couples TRBV7-8 to TRBJ2-5; a possible D gene is TRBD2 (6 bases). Germline CDR1 SGHVS, CDR2 FQNEAQ. The germline V and J ends were trimmed by 1 base and 4 bases, with 13 bases remaining between them. This CDR3 contains 15 residues. The CDR3 here is CASSLGRLGTETQYF. The CDR3 region has the DNA TGTGCCAGCAGCTTAGGCCGACTAGGAACAGAGACCCAGTACTTC.

In its sample, this clone was seen once. The chain combines TRBV7-2 with TRBJ1-1; D gene unclear. The CDR3 spans 14 residues. The germline V and J ends were trimmed by 3 bases and 5 bases, with 13 bases remaining between them. From germline, CDR1 is SGHTA and CDR2 FQGNSA. The DNA of the CDR3 is TGTGCCAGCAGCTTTGGGAGGGCATGGACTGAAGCTTTCTTT. As protein: CASSFGRAWTEAFF.

The J gene is TRBJ2-1, the V gene TRBV6-4, with D tentatively TRBD1 (5 bases). CDR3 size: 15 residues. The ends were cut back, 5 bases at V and 0 bases at J, with 11 bases in the middle. Looked up from germline, CDR1 is MRHNA and CDR2 is SNTAGT. This CDR3 reads CASSPGYLSYNEQFF. The DNA for the CDR3 is TGTGCCAGCAGTCCAGGGTACCTCTCCTACAATGAGCAGTTCTTC.

The chain combines TRBV5-1 with TRBJ2-2; unclear D gene. V dropped 0 bases and J dropped 6 bases, with 6 bases sitting between them. This CDR3 has 13 amino acids. Germline V lookup: CDR1 SGHRS, CDR2 YFSETQ. The CDR3: CASSLGQSGELFF. The CDR3 DNA reads as TGCGCCAGCAGCTTGGGGCAGTCCGGGGAGCTGTTTTTT.

The chain is built from TRBV10-3 and TRBJ1-2; possibly TRBD1 for D (5 bases). Trimming stripped 0 bases from V and 3 bases from J, with 8 bases between. This CDR3 is 14 amino acids long. The V gene's germline CDR1 is ENHRY and CDR2 SYGVKD. CDR3 sequence reads: CAISESETDYGYTF. The CDR3 DNA follows: TGTGCCATCAGTGAGTCCGAGACAGACTATGGCTACACCTTC.

The chain links TRBV28 to TRBJ2-1, with 13 nucleotides matching TRBD2. V was pared by 8 bases and J by 5 bases, with 6 bases of the junction left unmatched. Germline V gene data show CDR1 as MDHEN and CDR2 as SYDVKM. The CDR3 has 15 residues. The CDR3 DNA reads as TGTGCCAGCTACCCGGGACTAGCGGGAAACAATGAGCAGTTCTTC. This encodes CASYPGLAGNNEQFF.

V is TRBV5-1 and J is TRBJ1-2, with 10 bases identical to TRBD1. The CDR3 is 16 amino acids. V lost 1 base to trimming and J lost 8 bases; unmatched junction nucleotides: 11. Germline CDR1 is SGHRS and CDR2 is YFSETQ. CDR3 sequence: CASSLSQGGTGAGYTF. In nucleotides, the CDR3 is TGCGCCAGCAGCTTGTCTCAGGGCGGGACAGGGGCCGGCTACACCTTC.